The sequence of this T cell receptor (beta chain) was determined in a study of T-cell reconstitution after alpha-beta-depleted transplantation in children. Study outcomes and limitations: At around two months after transplant, the alpha-beta T cells were reportedly derived from several hundred expanded clones that came from non-depleted graft cells. T cells produced anew were the main source of T-cell counts and diversity one year after transplant. After transplant, high TCRbeta diversity at day 60 in some patients arose from surviving recipient T cells and thymic progenitors.

Unique molecular identifiers featured in how the TCRbeta library was prepared. TCRdb redid the calling of the PCR reads with MiXCR, one entry per CDR3 protein. This table holds roughly 790,000 distinct CDR3 sequences, about 15% found once. Note on this clonotype: Its antigen is unknown.

Between the trimmed V and J ends, which lost 3 bases and 4 bases, there was a span of 12 bases. Germline-derived CDR1 and CDR2 are DFQATT and SNEGSKA (reference sequence). The CDR3 is made up of 13 amino acids. The material sequenced was PBMCs, mostly from graft donor cells, taken 360 days after TCRalphabeta/CD19-depleted stem cell transplant. The rearrangement uses TRBV20-1 and TRBJ2-5, with a tentative D call TRBD2 (5 bases). The TCR comes from a male patient younger than 18 who had a stem cell transplant for acute lymphoblastic leukemia, so the T cells may come from the graft donor. The CDR3 nucleotides are TGCAGTGCTAGCGGGATCCCCGGAGAGACCCAGTACTTC. Protein: CSASGIPGETQYF.